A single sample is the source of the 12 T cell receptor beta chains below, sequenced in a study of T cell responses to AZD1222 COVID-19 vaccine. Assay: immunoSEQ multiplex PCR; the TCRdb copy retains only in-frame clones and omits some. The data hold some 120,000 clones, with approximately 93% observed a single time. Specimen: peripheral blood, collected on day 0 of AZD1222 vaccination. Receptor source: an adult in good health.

The DNA for the CDR3 is TGCGCCAGCAGCTTGGGTAGGGCTGCGAACACCGGGGAGCTGTTTTTT. Its translation: CASSLGRAANTGELFF. The V gene is TRBV5-1, the J gene TRBJ2-2; D not resolved. Germline CDR1 is SGHRS and CDR2 is YFSETQ. The CDR3 extends over 16 amino acids. Trimming removed 0 bases from V and 0 bases from J, with 9 bases in between.

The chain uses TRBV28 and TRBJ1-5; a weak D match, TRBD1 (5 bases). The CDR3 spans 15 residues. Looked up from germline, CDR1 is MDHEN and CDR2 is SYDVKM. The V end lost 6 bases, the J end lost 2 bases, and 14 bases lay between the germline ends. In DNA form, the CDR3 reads TGTGCCAGCAGGTCTGGGGGGTCGGGCAATCAGCCCCAGCATTTT. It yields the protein CASRSGGSGNQPQHF.

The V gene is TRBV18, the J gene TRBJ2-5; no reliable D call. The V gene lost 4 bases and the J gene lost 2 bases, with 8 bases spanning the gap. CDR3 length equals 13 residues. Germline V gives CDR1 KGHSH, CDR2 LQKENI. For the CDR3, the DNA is TGTGCCAGCTCACGAAAGATTCAAGAGACCCAGTACTTC. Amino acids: CASSRKIQETQYF.

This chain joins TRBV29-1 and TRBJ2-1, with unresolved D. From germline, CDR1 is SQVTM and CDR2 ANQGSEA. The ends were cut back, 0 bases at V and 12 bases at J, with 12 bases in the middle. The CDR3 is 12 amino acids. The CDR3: CSVEDRPGWQFF. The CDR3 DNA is TGCAGCGTTGAAGATAGGCCGGGCTGGCAGTTCTTC.

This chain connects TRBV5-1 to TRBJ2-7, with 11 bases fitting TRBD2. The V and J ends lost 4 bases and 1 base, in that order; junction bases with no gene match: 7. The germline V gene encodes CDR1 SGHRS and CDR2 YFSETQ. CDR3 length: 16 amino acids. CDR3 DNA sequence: TGCGCCAGCAGCCCCTCCGGGACTAGCGGATCCTACGAGCAGTACTTC. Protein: CASSPSGTSGSYEQYF.

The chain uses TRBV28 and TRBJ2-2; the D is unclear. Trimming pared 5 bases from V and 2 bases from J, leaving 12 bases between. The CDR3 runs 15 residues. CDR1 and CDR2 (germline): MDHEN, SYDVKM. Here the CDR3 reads CASSPGGFNTGELFF. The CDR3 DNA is TGTGCCAGCAGTCCGGGTGGATTCAACACCGGGGAGCTGTTTTTT. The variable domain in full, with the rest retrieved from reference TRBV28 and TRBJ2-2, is DVKVTQSSRYLVKRTGEKVFLECVQDMDHENMFWYRQDPGLGLRLIYFSYDVKMKEKGDIPEGYSVSREKKERFSLILESASTNQTSMYLCASSPGGFNTGELFFGEGSRLTVL.

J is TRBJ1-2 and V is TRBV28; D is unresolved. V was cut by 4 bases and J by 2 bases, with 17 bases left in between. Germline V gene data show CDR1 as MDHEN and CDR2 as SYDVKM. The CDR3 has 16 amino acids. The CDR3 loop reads CASSSIPTLRNYGYTF. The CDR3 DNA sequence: TGTGCCAGCAGTTCTATACCCACGTTGAGGAACTATGGCTACACCTTC.

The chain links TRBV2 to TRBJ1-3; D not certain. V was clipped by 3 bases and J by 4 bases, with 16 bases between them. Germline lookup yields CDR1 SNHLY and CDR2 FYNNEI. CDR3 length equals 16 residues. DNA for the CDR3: TGTGCCAGCAGTGAGACCCGCTTAGGGCCCGGAAACACCATATATTTT. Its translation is CASSETRLGPGNTIYF.

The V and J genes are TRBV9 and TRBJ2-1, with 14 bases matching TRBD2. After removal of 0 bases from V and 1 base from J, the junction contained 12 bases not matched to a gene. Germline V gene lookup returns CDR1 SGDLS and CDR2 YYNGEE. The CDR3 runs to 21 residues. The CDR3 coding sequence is TGTGCCAGCAGCGTAGAGGGGGGACTAGCGGGAGCATCGTCGTCCTACAATGAGCAGTTCTTC. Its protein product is CASSVEGGLAGASSSYNEQFF.

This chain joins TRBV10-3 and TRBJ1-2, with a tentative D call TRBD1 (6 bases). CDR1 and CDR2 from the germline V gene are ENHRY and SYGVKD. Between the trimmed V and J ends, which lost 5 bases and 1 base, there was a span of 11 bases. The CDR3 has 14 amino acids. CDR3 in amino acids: CAISKGERNYGYTF. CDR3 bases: TGTGCCATCAGTAAGGGGGAACGTAACTATGGCTACACCTTC.

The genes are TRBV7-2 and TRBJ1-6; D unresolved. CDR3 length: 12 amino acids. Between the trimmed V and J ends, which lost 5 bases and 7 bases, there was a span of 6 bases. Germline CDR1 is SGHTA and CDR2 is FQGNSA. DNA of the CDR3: TGTGCCAGCAGCATATCGAATTCACCCCTCCACTTT. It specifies CASSISNSPLHF.

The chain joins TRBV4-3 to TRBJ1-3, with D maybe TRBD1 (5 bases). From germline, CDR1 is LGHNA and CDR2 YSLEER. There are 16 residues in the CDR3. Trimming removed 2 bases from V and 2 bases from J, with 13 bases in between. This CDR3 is CASSQFTSTAGNTIYF. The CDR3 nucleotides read TGCGCCAGCAGCCAATTTACTTCGACAGCTGGAAACACCATATATTTT.